This TCR beta chain was observed in a study of OX40 agonist ivuxolimab in advanced cancers. Study-wide context: Patients achieving partial responses numbered three: one hepatocellular carcinoma case and two cutaneous melanoma cases. Overall study findings and caveats: Some nonresponders additionally presented with little normalized T-cell clonal expansion. The study found that CD8+ T cells averaged more expanded clones than CD4+. Doses of 0.1 to 3.0 mg/kg were accompanied by clonal expansion of CD4+ and CD8+ blood T cells by week 6.

Concerning this clone: No antigen is known for it.

The protocol was immunoSEQ multiplex PCR, while the TCRdb copy is restricted to in-frame clones and leaves out a portion. The sample lists about 20,000 clones; 75% to 80% were seen once. This CDR3 spans 13 amino acids. The V gene lost 7 bases and the J gene lost 9 bases, with 13 bases spanning the gap. The germline V gene encodes CDR1 MNHNS and CDR2 SASEGT. The input for sequencing was CD4+ or CD8+ T cells sorted from blood, taken in a trial of the OX40 agonist ivuxolimab. The V gene is TRBV6-1, the J gene TRBJ1-6, with D hard to call. The origin of this receptor is an adult with an advanced solid tumor such as melanoma, head and neck, liver or kidney cancer. The CDR3 protein is CASTTTSSSPLHF. The CDR3 DNA reads as TGTGCCAGCACTACCACATCGAGTTCACCCCTCCACTTT.